These 21 T cell receptor beta chains originate from one sample sequenced in a study of metastatic and nonmetastatic thyroid tumors. TCRdb reassembled clones from the PCR reads with MiXCR. The data show some 8,500 clones, roughly 36% seen once. Among the patients, none had received any treatment before thyroid surgery. The sample consisted of tumor tissue. These receptors were taken from a female donor with papillary thyroid cancer or a benign thyroid nodule (not recorded which). Some clones in this sample may be carry-over from other donors' samples.

Judged by abundance, this clone is medium-sized. The rearrangement links TRBV20-1 to TRBJ1-6, with TRBD1 matching 8 bases. Looked up from germline, CDR1 is DFQATT and CDR2 is SNEGSKA (reference sequence). There are 16 residues in the CDR3. Losses at the gene ends were 1 base for V and 7 bases for J; bases not matched to a gene: 9. The CDR3 reads CSARGDRSLANSPLHF. CDR3 DNA sequence: TGCAGTGCTAGAGGGGACAGGAGTTTGGCCAATTCACCCCTCCACTTT.

The J gene is TRBJ2-5, the V gene TRBV28; the match to TRBD1 covers 9 bases. In germline, CDR1 is MDHEN, CDR2 SYDVKM. Germline trimming cut 3 bases from V and 5 bases from J; bases unmatched to any gene: 4. The CDR3 consists of 14 residues. The CDR3 region has the DNA TGTGCCAGCAGTTTCCGGGACAGGGCGGAGACCCAGTACTTC. It translates to CASSFRDRAETQYF. The full variable domain, rest sourced from reference TRBV28 and TRBJ2-5, is DVKVTQSSRYLVKRTGEKVFLECVQDMDHENMFWYRQDPGLGLRLIYFSYDVKMKEKGDIPEGYSVSREKKERFSLILESASTNQTSMYLCASSFRDRAETQYFGPGTRLLVL.

This chain joins TRBV6-1 and TRBJ1-5; D is ambiguous. With 6 bases removed from V and 2 bases from J, the gap between germline ends came to 14 bases. CDR3 size: 15 residues. In germline, CDR1 is MNHNS, CDR2 SASEGT. In nucleotides, the CDR3 is TGTGCCAGCAGCCTCGAAGGGTCGGGCAATCAGCCCCAGCATTTT. Encoded protein: CASSLEGSGNQPQHF.

This CDR3 is CSASLAGDQPQHF. The DNA for the CDR3 is TGCAGTGCTAGTCTCGCTGGCGATCAGCCCCAGCATTTT. This rearrangement joins TRBV20-1 to TRBJ1-5; D call uncertain. This CDR3 is built from 13 residues. Deletions cut 3 bases from V and 5 bases from J, with 11 bases between. CDR1 DFQATT and CDR2 SNEGSKA come from the germline V gene (reference sequence).

This chain uses TRBV28 with TRBJ2-7; 7 nucleotides match TRBD2. The CDR3 consists of 13 residues. Per the germline V gene, CDR1 is MDHEN and CDR2 is SYDVKM. V trimming: 7 bases; J trimming: 4 bases; junction bases outside the gene matches: 7. The DNA for the CDR3 is TGTGCCAGCATCAGGCTAGCGGTTTACGAGCAGTACTTC. Translation gives CASIRLAVYEQYF.

This clone has just a few counts. The missing conserved phenylalanine or tryptophan at the end of this CDR3 makes a read error likely. J is TRBJ2-7 and V is TRBV28; a weak D match, TRBD2 (6 bases). Trimming shortened V by 5 bases and J by 7 bases, and 18 bases separated the two germline ends. This CDR3 contains 14 residues. CDR1 is MDHEN, CDR2 SYDVKM, per germline. Here the CDR3 reads CASSLLAGVGEQYY. The CDR3 DNA reads as TGTGCCAGCAGTCTACTAGCTGGGGTAGGTGAGCAGTACTAC.

The sample holds a few counts of this clone. This chain connects TRBV6-8 to TRBJ2-7, with 7 bases lining up with TRBD2. The CDR3 totals 18 residues. With 0 bases clipped from V and 3 bases from J, the junction kept 14 bases outside the gene matches. The germline V gene encodes CDR1 MNHGY and CDR2 SAAAGT. CDR3: CASSYSVTGDGGGYEQYF. Written as DNA, the CDR3 is TGTGCCAGCAGTTACTCGGTAACGGGGGACGGCGGGGGCTACGAGCAGTACTTC.

This clone was picked up a small number of times. This chain joins TRBV19 and TRBJ2-3; 8 bases are a match to TRBD2. This CDR3 contains 14 residues. CDR1 and CDR2 (germline): LNHDA, SQIVND (reference sequence). V gave up 8 bases and J gave up 1 base; unmatched junction bases: 5. The CDR3 here is CASGVGRGTDTQYF. The DNA for the CDR3 is TGTGCCAGTGGTGTCGGGAGGGGCACAGATACGCAGTATTTT.

This clone has more than one count but fewer than ten. The rearrangement uses TRBV6-1 and TRBJ2-1, with a tentative D call TRBD2 (5 bases). The CDR3 contains 15 residues. CDR1 is MNHNS, CDR2 SASEGT, per germline. V was clipped by 4 bases and J by 2 bases, with 12 bases between them. The CDR3 DNA reads as TGTGCCAGCAGTGTCACATCCGGGGCCTACAATGAGCAGTTCTTC. Translating gives CASSVTSGAYNEQFF.

The chain employs TRBV10-3 and TRBJ2-1; D may be TRBD2 (6 bases). V was cut by 6 bases and J by 5 bases, with 11 bases left in between. This CDR3 has 13 residues. Per germline, CDR1 ENHRY and CDR2 SYGVKD. The CDR3 loop is CAIRTGTDNEQFF. As DNA, the CDR3 is TGTGCCATCAGGACGGGGACTGACAATGAGCAGTTCTTC.

In its sample, this clone was seen a few times. J is TRBJ2-2 and V is TRBV6-4, with D maybe TRBD2 (6 bases). The CDR3 consists of 17 residues. V was pared by 6 bases and J by 1 base, with 18 bases between. Germline loops: CDR1 MRHNA, CDR2 SNTAGT. The CDR3 sequence: CASSRSWEVMNTGELFF. The CDR3 nucleotides are TGTGCCAGCAGCAGGTCTTGGGAGGTGATGAACACCGGGGAGCTGTTTTTT.

The V gene is TRBV20-1, the J gene TRBJ2-7; D possibly corresponds to TRBD2 (7 bases). This CDR3 comprises 15 residues. V was shortened by 1 base and J by 7 bases, with 20 bases between the two germline ends. Germline lookup yields CDR1 DFQATT and CDR2 SNEGSKA (reference sequence). The CDR3 nucleotides read TGCAGTGCTAGAGGAAGGGGCGCGGGGGCTGGGGAGCAGTACTTC. Encoded protein: CSARGRGAGAGEQYF.

This clone was found many times. The V gene is TRBV6-1, the J gene TRBJ2-3; TRBD2 matches at 9 bases. The CDR3 covers 16 residues. Looked up from germline, CDR1 is MNHNS and CDR2 is SASEGT. Losses at the gene ends were 2 bases for V and 4 bases for J; bases not matched to a gene: 7. This chain's CDR3 is CASSERRGGASDTQYF. The CDR3 bases are TGTGCCAGCAGTGAAAGGCGGGGGGGCGCATCAGATACGCAGTATTTT.

This clone is categorized as large. The chain joins TRBV6-5 to TRBJ2-7; 10 nucleotides agree with TRBD1. Looked up from germline, CDR1 is MNHEY and CDR2 is SVGAGI. Trimming cost V 0 bases and J 2 bases; bases outside gene matches: 1. The CDR3 loop spans 15 amino acids. CDR3 coding DNA: TGTGCCAGCAGTTACTCCGGACAGGGGGCCTACGAGCAGTACTTC. This translates into CASSYSGQGAYEQYF.

This clone is labeled medium-sized. The chain is built from TRBV7-9 and TRBJ2-7, with D perhaps TRBD1 (5 bases). Deletions cut 3 bases from V and 3 bases from J, with 15 bases between. CDR3 length: 15 residues. Germline CDR1 is SEHNR and CDR2 is FQNEAQ (reference sequence). CDR3 protein: CASSFLGRGSYEQYF. The CDR3 DNA sequence: TGTGCCAGCAGCTTCCTAGGAAGGGGAAGCTACGAGCAGTACTTC.

In regard to this clone: The junction departs from the called germline gene at one end, perhaps through a read error. The chain has TRBV29-1 and TRBJ1-1; TRBD1 might be the D (5 bases). CDR3 length: 15 amino acids. Per germline, CDR1 SQVTM and CDR2 ANQGSEA. As DNA, the CDR3 is TGCAGCGTTGAGAAGACAGTGATGGTATACACTGAAGCTTCCTTT. It specifies CSVEKTVMVYTEASF.

This clone appeared a few times. The CDR3 region has the DNA TGTGCCAGCAGTTCCCCAGGTAGCGGGGACTACGAGCAGTACTTC. It specifies CASSSPGSGDYEQYF. V and J are TRBV27 and TRBJ2-7, with 8 bases aligning to TRBD2. The CDR3 spans 15 residues. The germline CDR1 and CDR2 sequences are MNHEY and SMNVEV (reference sequence). V was clipped by 4 bases and J by 3 bases; unmatched bases: 8.

The J gene is TRBJ2-1, the V gene TRBV19; D possibly corresponds to TRBD2 (6 bases). The germline V and J ends were trimmed by 3 bases and 7 bases, with 16 bases remaining between them. Germline values: CDR1 LNHDA, CDR2 SQIVND (reference sequence). The CDR3 contains 15 residues. The CDR3 loop is CASSIQRVRPNEQFF. CDR3 sequence (DNA): TGTGCCAGTAGTATTCAGCGGGTGCGTCCAAATGAGCAGTTCTTC.

As regards this clone: One end of the junction is discordant with germline, which a read error may explain. The V gene is TRBV5-1, the J gene TRBJ2-3; D might be TRBD1 (5 bases). The CDR3 runs 14 residues. Per germline, CDR1 SGHRS and CDR2 YFSETQ. CDR3: CASSLDRSTDTQYF. CDR3 DNA: TGCGCCAGCAGCTTGGACAGGTCCACAGATACACAGTATTTT.

The rearrangement uses TRBV13 and TRBJ2-3; TRBD1 matches at 7 bases. Losses at the gene ends were 0 bases for V and 6 bases for J; bases not matched to a gene: 3. The CDR3 covers 14 residues. Germline V lookup: CDR1 PRHDT, CDR2 FYEKMQ (reference sequence). The CDR3 sequence is CASSLGETGDTQYF. The CDR3 DNA is TGTGCCAGCAGCTTAGGTGAGACAGGGGATACGCAGTATTTT.

The genes are TRBV6-5 and TRBJ2-1; the D call may be TRBD1 or TRBD2 (5 bases each). V lost 0 bases and J 2 bases, leaving 11 bases between the germline ends. This CDR3 is 16 amino acids long. CDR1 is MNHEY, CDR2 SVGAGI, per germline. In DNA form, the CDR3 reads TGTGCCAGCAGTTACTCTGGGGGTTACCCCTACAATGAGCAGTTCTTC. It yields the protein CASSYSGGYPYNEQFF.